This T cell receptor (beta chain) emerged from a study of precursors of human CD4 cytotoxic T cells (dated by TCRdb to 2016 to 2018). The study in broad terms: In total, approximately 13 donors contributed CD4+ memory subsets to the bulk TCR-seq analysis. Sequences for both the TCRalpha and TCRbeta chains came out of the TCR-seq analysis of some 14 donors (table S7).

Counted from cysteine to phenylalanine, this CDR3 has 16 amino acids. The only DNA kept is the CDR3, 48 bases in frame from the first base. V has 0 bases trimmed and J has 10 bases trimmed; junction bases matching no gene number 9. Sequences MNHNY (CDR1) and SVGAGI (CDR2) are obtained from the germline V gene (reference sequence). For this clonotype: Its antigen target is currently unknown. No much larger clonotype is one base removed from it; base qualities were not supplied.

Instrument used: Illumina MiSeq. The original pipeline was this. The Shannon-Wiener index, computed in VDJtools, was used to measure repertoire diversity. TCRbeta clonotypes with a clonotype frequency of at least 3 were defined as expanded. Using fastp at Q25 and MiXCR, TCRdb reprocessed the public reads and kept productive beta chains. Here each entry gathers all rows of one CDR3 protein and keeps the most common genes and DNA. TCRdb, rather than the study authors, made the V and J calls. This sample is represented by more than 200 distinct CDR3 sequences; more than 30% of them were singletons. Under 60% of the sample belongs to the ten largest clones. To test for a precursor-effector relationship among CD4 cytotoxic T cells, four sorted CD4+ memory subsets (TCM, TEM, IL-7Rhigh TEMRA, IL-7R- TEMRA) underwent bulk UMI-based TCR sequencing. The cells came from peripheral blood mononuclear cells that had been isolated from human blood.

Here is what the overall study found, with its caveats: Expanded effector clonotypes accounted for a larger share of IL-7Rhigh TEMRA clonotypes than of TEM or TCM clonotypes. Compared with TCM and TEM subsets, the IL-7Rhigh and IL-7R- TEMRA subsets had more restricted TCR repertoires, with lower diversity and more expanded clonotypes. According to the authors, a human observational design cannot definitively establish the direction of differentiation between precursor and effector cells. Some bulk TCR-seq comparisons included only 13 of the 14 donors, suggesting not every subset was available for every donor.

This sequence originates from a human donor in good health. The sequencing sample was made of memory CD4+ T cells from blood (PBMCs). The chain employs TRBV6-6 and TRBJ2-1; 10 bases in the junction line up with TRBD2. The CDR3 sequence is CASSYSRRLAGEEQFF. The DNA sequence reads TGTGCCAGCAGTTACTCGAGGCGGCTAGCGGGAGAAGAGCAGTTCTTC.